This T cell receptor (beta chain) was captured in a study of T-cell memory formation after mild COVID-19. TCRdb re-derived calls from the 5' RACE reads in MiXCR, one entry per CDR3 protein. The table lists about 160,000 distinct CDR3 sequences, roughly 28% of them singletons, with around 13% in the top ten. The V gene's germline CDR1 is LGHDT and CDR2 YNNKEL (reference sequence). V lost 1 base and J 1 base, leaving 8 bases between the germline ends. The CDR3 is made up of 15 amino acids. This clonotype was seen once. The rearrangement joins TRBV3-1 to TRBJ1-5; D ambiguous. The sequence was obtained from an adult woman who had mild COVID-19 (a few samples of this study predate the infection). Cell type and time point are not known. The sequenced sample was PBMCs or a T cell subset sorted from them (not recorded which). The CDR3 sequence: CASSQGVRSNQPQHF. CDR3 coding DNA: TGTGCCAGCAGCCAAGGAGTGAGAAGCAATCAGCCCCAGCATTTT.